This T cell receptor (beta chain) stems from a study of cytomegalovirus exposure and HLA in healthy donors. On the study more broadly: One earlier analysis, a look at about 179 million T cells, found some 100 million unique TCR beta sequences.

The CDR3 is made up of 17 amino acids. Germline CDR1 reads SQVTM; CDR2 reads ANQGSEA. The study ran its PCR with 60 Vbeta and 13 Jbeta primers. This table comes from immunoSEQ multiplex PCR, and its TCRdb copy is limited to in-frame clones, with some not included. The sample gives about 190,000 clones, almost 80% of which show up once; approximately 1.5% is in the top ten. Study findings and constraints: Later analysis identified several of the most significant clusters that appeared linked to common viral pathogens. The study listed approximately 160 cytomegalovirus-associated TCR beta chains.

In the case of this clone: As yet, its antigen is unknown. Its ends do not fully match the called genes, so a read error is possible.

This receptor was identified in a woman between 18 and 29 years old in good health and CMV-seronegative. The gene calls are TRBV29-1 and TRBJ2-5; TRBD2 aligns across 12 bases. Sequencing was done on a sample of PBMCs. CDR3 region: CSVGLAGVRIPQGTQYF. CDR3 in DNA: TGCAGCGTTGGACTAGCGGGGGTCCGAATACCACAAGGGACCCAGTACTTC.